Listed below are T cell receptor beta chains from one sample, sequenced in a study of T cell responses to AZD1222 COVID-19 vaccine. Some clones are missing from TCRdb's copy, which holds only in-frame ones; the method was immunoSEQ multiplex PCR. The sample includes more than 140,000 clones, 85% to 95% of them seen just once. Sequences were derived from peripheral blood, sampled on day 0 of MenACWY control vaccination. The receptors come from an adult in good health. The CDR3 runs from the conserved cysteine through the conserved F or W. A D gene is named only where the DNA matches it firmly. Clone size is not always given. Where it is, it says once, few, many or a class for expanded clones.

>TRBD2|.|TRBV27|TRBJ2-7
TGTGCCAGCAGTTTCGTGACTAGCGGGGGGTACGAGCAGTACTTC
CASSFVTSGGYEQYF
>.|.|TRBV4-1|TRBJ1-2
TGCGCCAGCAGCCAAGATCGAAGAGGGGAGAATGGCTACACCTTC
CASSQDRRGENGYTF
>TRBD1|.|TRBV7-3|TRBJ2-5
TGTGCCAGCAGCTTGGACAGGGCCCAAGAGACCCAGTACTTC
CASSLDRAQETQYF
>TRBD1|.|TRBV2|TRBJ1-2
TGTGCCAGCAGTCCCGACGGACAGGGCAATGGCTACACCTTC
CASSPDGQGNGYTF
>.|.|TRBV6-1|TRBJ2-1
TGTGCCAGCAGTGAAAGGAGAGTCGACTACAATGAGCAGTTCTTC
CASSERRVDYNEQFF
>.|.|TRBV2|TRBJ1-2
TGTGCCAGCGAGGGATTTAGGTCCAACTATGGCTACACCTTC
CASEGFRSNYGYTF
>TRBD1|.|TRBV6-5|TRBJ1-6
TGTGCCAGCAGTACAAACAGGGGTCGTAATTCACCCCTCCACTTT
CASSTNRGRNSPLHF
>.|.|TRBV7-9|TRBJ1-2
TGTGCCAGCAGCCCAGACAGTCCCTATGGCTACACCTTC
CASSPDSPYGYTF
>.|.|TRBV6-5|TRBJ1-1
TGTGCCAGCAGTTTGGAAAGGGGACCAGAAGCTTTCTTT
CASSLERGPEAFF
>.|.|TRBV6-5|TRBJ1-2
TGTGCCACCGAAAGTAGAGGGGTCGGAGGCTACACCTTC
CATESRGVGGYTF
>TRBD1|.|TRBV6-1|TRBJ1-1
TGTGCCAGCAGTGACCAGGACAGGTACACTGAAGCTTTCTTT
CASSDQDRYTEAFF
>.|.|TRBV23-1|TRBJ1-2
TGCGCCAGCAGTCAATCGGAGGAAAACTATGGCTACACCTTC
CASSQSEENYGYTF
>.|.|TRBV27|TRBJ1-1
TGTGCCAGCAGTTTCACGGACAGGAACACTGAAGCTTTCTTT
CASSFTDRNTEAFF
>.|.|TRBV15|TRBJ2-7
TGTGCCACCAGTACCGGGACAACTCTCCGGGAGCAGTACTTC
CATSTGTTLREQYF
>TRBD1|.|TRBV4-3|TRBJ1-1
TGCGCCAGCAGCCGACTGACAGGGGTGAACACTGAAGCTTTCTTT
CASSRLTGVNTEAFF
>TRBD1|.|TRBV5-1|TRBJ1-2
TGCGCCAGCAGCCAGGACAGGGGGATAGACTATGGCTACACCTTC
CASSQDRGIDYGYTF
>TRBD1|once|TRBV6-5|TRBJ1-3
TGTGCCAGCAGACTTCAGGGGGCTTCTGGAAACACCATATATTTT
CASRLQGASGNTIYF
>TRBD1|.|TRBV19|TRBJ1-6
TGTGCCAGTAGTATTCGGGCGGAGGGGGCGCACAATTCACCCCTCCACTTT
CASSIRAEGAHNSPLHF
>TRBD1|.|TRBV6-5|TRBJ2-7
TGTGCCAGCAGCGCCGGGACAGGGCTCGAGCAGTACTTC
CASSAGTGLEQYF
>.|.|TRBV5-1|TRBJ2-7
TGCGCCAGCAGCTTGGGCGGAACAAACCCCTACGAGCAGTACTTC
CASSLGGTNPYEQYF
>.|.|TRBV4-3|TRBJ1-2
TGCGCCAGCAGCCAAGACTCCAGAGCATCCCATGGCTACACCTTC
CASSQDSRASHGYTF
>TRBD2|.|TRBV6-1|TRBJ2-6
TGTGCCAGCAGTGAAGCGCCGGCCGGGACTAGCGGCTCTGGGGCCAACGTCCTGACTTTC
CASSEAPAGTSGSGANVLTF
>.|.|TRBV15|TRBJ1-2
TGTGCCACCAGCAGAGATAGATACGGGGAAGGGTCCTATGGCTACACCTTC
CATSRDRYGEGSYGYTF
>TRBD1|.|TRBV11-2|TRBJ2-7
TGTGCCAGCAGCTTAGGGGACAGGGCCAACGAGCAGTACTTC
CASSLGDRANEQYF
>.|.|TRBV5-1|TRBJ2-5
TGCGCCAGCAGCTTGTTTCAGTTAGAAGAGACCCAGTACTTC
CASSLFQLEETQYF
>.|.|TRBV10-1|TRBJ2-2
TGCGCCAGCAGCCCCCTCGGAGGGCGGACCGGGGAGCTGTTTTTT
CASSPLGGRTGELFF
>.|.|TRBV5-1|TRBJ1-2
TGCGCCAGCAGCCTCCGACCGGACTATGGCTACACCTTC
CASSLRPDYGYTF
>.|.|TRBV4-1|TRBJ1-4
TGCGCCAGCAGCCAAGCTATAGGTACCGCCAACTCCGACGAAAAACTGTTTTTT
CASSQAIGTANSDEKLFF
>.|.|TRBV11-2|TRBJ2-2
TGTGCCAGCAGCTTATCAGGGGCCACCGGGGAGCTGTTTTTT
CASSLSGATGELFF
>.|.|TRBV3-1/TRBV3-2|TRBJ2-2
TGTGCCAGCAGCCAAGATGTGGCCAGGGTATTGACCGGGGAGCTGTTTTTT
CASSQDVARVLTGELFF
>.|.|TRBV7-2|TRBJ1-2
TGTGCCAGCACCGAATTCAGGGGAAGCAGTGGCTACACCTTC
CASTEFRGSSGYTF
>TRBD2|once|TRBV6-1|TRBJ2-7
TGTGCCAGCAGTGAAGGGCTAGCGGGGTCCTACGAGCAGTACTTC
CASSEGLAGSYEQYF
>.|.|TRBV25-1|TRBJ2-1
TGTGCCAGCAGTGCGGCCCAGCCCAATGAGCAGTTCTTC
CASSAAQPNEQFF
>TRBD2|.|TRBV5-1|TRBJ2-3
TGCGCCAGCAGCTCTAGGACTAGCGGGAGCGGAGATACGCAGTATTTT
CASSSRTSGSGDTQYF
>.|.|TRBV15|TRBJ1-2
TGTGCCACCAGCAGAGTGGTGGAGGACCGCTATGGCTACACCTTC
CATSRVVEDRYGYTF
>.|medium-sized|TRBV5-6|TRBJ1-2
TGTGCCAGCAGCTTGGGGCTATCTAACTATGGCTACACCTTC
CASSLGLSNYGYTF
>.|.|TRBV19|TRBJ2-3
TGTGCCAGTAGTATACAGGGGAACACAGATACGCAGTATTTT
CASSIQGNTDTQYF
>TRBD1|.|TRBV5-4|TRBJ1-1
TGTGCCAGCAGCCTAAAACAGGGGATATACACTGAAGCTTTCTTT
CASSLKQGIYTEAFF
>TRBD2|once|TRBV19|TRBJ2-2
TGTGCCAGTAGTAGGGGACTAGCGGGAGGGAACACCGGGGAGCTGTTTTTT
CASSRGLAGGNTGELFF
>.|once|TRBV7-6|TRBJ1-5
TGTGCCAGCAGCTTAGTCTTGGGAAGTCAGCCCCAGCATTTT
CASSLVLGSQPQHF
>.|.|TRBV15|TRBJ1-4
TGTGCCACCAGCAGGGGAACGCAGGGAATGGCAACTAATGAAAAACTGTTTTTT
CATSRGTQGMATNEKLFF
>.|.|TRBV2|TRBJ1-3
TGTGCCAGCAGTGTGGTGAGGGGAAACACCATATATTTT
CASSVVRGNTIYF
>.|.|TRBV5-1|TRBJ1-3
TGCGCCAGCAGCTATAAGGGGGACAACTCTGGAAACACCATATATTTT
CASSYKGDNSGNTIYF
>TRBD1|.|TRBV4-1|TRBJ1-4
TGCGCCAGCAGCCAAACATGGGACAGGGGGCCTAATGAAAAACTGTTTTTT
CASSQTWDRGPNEKLFF
>.|once|TRBV27|TRBJ1-4
TGTGCCAGCAGTGACCCCCAGGGATCTCTGTTTTTT
CASSDPQGSLFF
>.|.|TRBV11-2|TRBJ2-3
TGTGCCAGCAGCTCTTCTTCGAAGGGTAGCACAGATACGCAGTATTTT
CASSSSSKGSTDTQYF
>TRBD1|.|TRBV6-2/TRBV6-3|TRBJ1-5
TGTGCCAGCAGTTGGGACAGGGAAATCAGTCAGCCCCAGCATTTT
CASSWDREISQPQHF
>TRBD1|.|TRBV18|TRBJ1-2
TGTGCCAGCTCATCGACAGGGGTCGGTGGCTACACCTTC
CASSSTGVGGYTF
>.|.|TRBV6-1|TRBJ2-3
TGTGCCAGCAGTGAACCAGATACGCAGTATTTT
CASSEPDTQYF
>.|.|TRBV6-1|TRBJ2-3
TGTGCCAGCAGTGAAGGTGTCACAGATACGCAGTATTTT
CASSEGVTDTQYF
>.|.|TRBV9|TRBJ1-3
TGTGCCAGCAGCGTGGGGACCTCTGGAAACACCATATATTTT
CASSVGTSGNTIYF
>.|.|TRBV27|TRBJ1-2
TGTGCCAGCAGTTCGGACGGGAACTATGGCTACACCTTC
CASSSDGNYGYTF
>.|.|TRBV11-2|TRBJ1-1
TGTGCCAGCAGCTTAGAGACAGTTTTTCAAGCTTTCTTT
CASSLETVFQAFF
>.|.|TRBV19|TRBJ1-5
TGTGCCAGTAGCCGACAGGCCGATCAGCCCCAGCATTTT
CASSRQADQPQHF
>TRBD1|.|TRBV6-2/TRBV6-3|TRBJ1-2
TGTGCCAGCAGTGTCCTGGGACAGGGGGCCGGCTACACCTTC
CASSVLGQGAGYTF
>TRBD1|.|TRBV4-2|TRBJ1-5
TGTGCCAGCAGCCAAGGGACAGGGGCGAGACAGCCCCAGCATTTT
CASSQGTGARQPQHF
>TRBD1|.|TRBV6-2/TRBV6-3|TRBJ1-1
TGTGCCAGCAGATACAGGGGAAACACTGAAGCTTTCTTT
CASRYRGNTEAFF
>.|once|TRBV28|TRBJ2-1
TGTGCCAGCAGCCCCCTGACCCTCTCCTACAATGAGCAGTTCTTC
CASSPLTLSYNEQFF
>TRBD1|.|TRBV28|TRBJ1-2
TGTGCCAGCAGTCGAGAACTCGGCCGGGACAGGGGGCATGGCTACACCTTC
CASSRELGRDRGHGYTF
>TRBD1|.|TRBV6-5|TRBJ2-2
TGTGCCAGCTGGAGGACAGGGTCCACCGGGGAGCTGTTTTTT
CASWRTGSTGELFF